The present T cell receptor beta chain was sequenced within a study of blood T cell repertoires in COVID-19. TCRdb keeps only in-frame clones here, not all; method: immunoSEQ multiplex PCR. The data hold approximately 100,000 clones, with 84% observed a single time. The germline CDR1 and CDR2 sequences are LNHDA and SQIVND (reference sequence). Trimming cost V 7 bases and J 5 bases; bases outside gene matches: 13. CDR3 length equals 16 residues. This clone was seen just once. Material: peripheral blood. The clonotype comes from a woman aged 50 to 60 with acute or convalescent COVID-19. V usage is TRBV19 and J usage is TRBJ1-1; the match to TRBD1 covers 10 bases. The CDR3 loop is CASTTFSGTGETEAFF. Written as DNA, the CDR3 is TGTGCCAGTACCACATTTTCCGGGACAGGGGAAACTGAAGCTTTCTTT.